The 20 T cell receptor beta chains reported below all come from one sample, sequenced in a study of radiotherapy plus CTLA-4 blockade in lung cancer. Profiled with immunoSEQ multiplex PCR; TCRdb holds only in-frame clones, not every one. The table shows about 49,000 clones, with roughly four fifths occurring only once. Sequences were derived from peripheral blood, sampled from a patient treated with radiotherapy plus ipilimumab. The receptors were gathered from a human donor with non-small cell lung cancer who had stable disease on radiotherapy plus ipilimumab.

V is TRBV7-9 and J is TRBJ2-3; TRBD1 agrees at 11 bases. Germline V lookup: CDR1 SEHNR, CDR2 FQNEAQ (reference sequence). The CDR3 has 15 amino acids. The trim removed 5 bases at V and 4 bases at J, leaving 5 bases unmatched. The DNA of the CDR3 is TGTGCCAGCAGCACCCCGGGACAGGGGGCAGATACGCAGTATTTT. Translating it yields CASSTPGQGADTQYF.

The CDR3 coding sequence is TGTGCCAGCAGCAAAGGACTTTGCGGTAAGGTCAGCTCCTACGAGCAGTACGTC. Translating it yields CASSKGLCGKVSSYEQYV. V is TRBV21-1 and J is TRBJ2-7; whether TRBD2, the table's D call, matches the DNA was not checked. TRBV21-1 is annotated as a pseudogene. The CDR3 spans 18 residues.

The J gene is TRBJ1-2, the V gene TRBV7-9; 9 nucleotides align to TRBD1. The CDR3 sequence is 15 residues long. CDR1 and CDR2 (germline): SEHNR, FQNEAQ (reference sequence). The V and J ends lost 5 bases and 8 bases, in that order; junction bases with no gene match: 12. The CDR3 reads CASSRYPGQGRGYTF. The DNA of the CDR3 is TGTGCCAGCAGCCGATACCCGGGACAGGGTCGAGGCTACACCTTC.

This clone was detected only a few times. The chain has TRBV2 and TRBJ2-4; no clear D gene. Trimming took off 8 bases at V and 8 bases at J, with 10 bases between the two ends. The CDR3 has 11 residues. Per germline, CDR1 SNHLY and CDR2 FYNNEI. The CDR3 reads CASGARDIQYF. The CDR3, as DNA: TGTGCCAGCGGCGCTCGGGACATTCAGTACTTC.

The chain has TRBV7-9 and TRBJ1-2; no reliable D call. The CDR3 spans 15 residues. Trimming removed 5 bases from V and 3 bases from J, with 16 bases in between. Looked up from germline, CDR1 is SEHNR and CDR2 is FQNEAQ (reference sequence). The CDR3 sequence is CASSRGVEVHYGYTF. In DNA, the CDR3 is TGTGCCAGCAGCCGCGGTGTTGAGGTTCACTATGGCTACACCTTC.

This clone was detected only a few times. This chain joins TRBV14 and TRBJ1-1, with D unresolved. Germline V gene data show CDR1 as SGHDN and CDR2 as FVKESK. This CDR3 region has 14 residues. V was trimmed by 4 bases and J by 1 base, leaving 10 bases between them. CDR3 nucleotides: TGTGCCAGCAGCCGCCGGTGGGGGAACACTGAAGCTTTCTTT. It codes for CASSRRWGNTEAFF. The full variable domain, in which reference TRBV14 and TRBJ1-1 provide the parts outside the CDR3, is EAGVTQFPSHSVIEKGQTVTLRCDPISGHDNLYWYRRVMGKEIKFLLHFVKESKQDESGMPNNRFLAERTGGTYSTLKVQPAELEDSGVYFCASSRRWGNTEAFFGQGTRLTVV.

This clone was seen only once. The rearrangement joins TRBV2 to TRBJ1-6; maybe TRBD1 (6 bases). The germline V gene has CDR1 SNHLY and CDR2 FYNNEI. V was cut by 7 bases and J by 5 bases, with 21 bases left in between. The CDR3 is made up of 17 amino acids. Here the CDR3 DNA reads TGTGCCAGCACCTTTAGAGTTCCGACAGGACATAATTCACCCCTCCACTTT. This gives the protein CASTFRVPTGHNSPLHF.

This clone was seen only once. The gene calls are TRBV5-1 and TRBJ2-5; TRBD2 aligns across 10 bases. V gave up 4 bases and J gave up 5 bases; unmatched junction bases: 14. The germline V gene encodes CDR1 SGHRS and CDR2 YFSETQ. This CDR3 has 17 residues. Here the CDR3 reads CASSLTAGGPYEETQYF. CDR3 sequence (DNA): TGCGCCAGCAGCCTAACAGCGGGGGGGCCTTATGAGGAGACCCAGTACTTC. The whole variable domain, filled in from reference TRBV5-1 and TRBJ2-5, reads KAGVTQTPRYLIKTRGQQVTLSCSPISGHRSVSWYQQTPGQGLQFLFEYFSETQRNKGNFPGRFSGRQFSNSRSEMNVSTLELGDSALYLCASSLTAGGPYEETQYFGPGTRLLVL.

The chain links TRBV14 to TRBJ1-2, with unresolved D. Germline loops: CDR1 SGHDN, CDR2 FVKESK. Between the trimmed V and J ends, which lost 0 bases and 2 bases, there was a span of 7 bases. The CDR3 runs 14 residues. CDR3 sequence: CASSQDRLNYGYTF. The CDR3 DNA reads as TGTGCCAGCAGCCAAGACAGACTAAACTATGGCTACACCTTC.

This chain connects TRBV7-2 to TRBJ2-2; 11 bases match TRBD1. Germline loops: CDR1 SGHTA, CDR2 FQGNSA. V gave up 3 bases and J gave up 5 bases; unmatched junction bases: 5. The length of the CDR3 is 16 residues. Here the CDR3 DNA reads TGTGCCAGCAGCTTGGACAGGGGGCTATTGACCGGGGAGCTGTTTTTT. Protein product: CASSLDRGLLTGELFF.

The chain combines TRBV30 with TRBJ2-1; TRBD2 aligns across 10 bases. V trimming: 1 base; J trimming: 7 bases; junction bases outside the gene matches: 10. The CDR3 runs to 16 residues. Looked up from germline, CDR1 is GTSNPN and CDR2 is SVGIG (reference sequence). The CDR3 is CAWSERGLAGENEQFF. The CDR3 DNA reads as TGTGCCTGGAGTGAGCGTGGCCTAGCGGGGGAGAATGAGCAGTTCTTC.

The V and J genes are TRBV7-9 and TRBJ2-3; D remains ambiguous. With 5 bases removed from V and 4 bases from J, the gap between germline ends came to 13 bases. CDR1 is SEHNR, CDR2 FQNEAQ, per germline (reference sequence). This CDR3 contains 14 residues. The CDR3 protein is CASSGLEVADTQYF. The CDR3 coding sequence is TGTGCCAGCAGCGGGCTAGAAGTGGCAGATACGCAGTATTTT.

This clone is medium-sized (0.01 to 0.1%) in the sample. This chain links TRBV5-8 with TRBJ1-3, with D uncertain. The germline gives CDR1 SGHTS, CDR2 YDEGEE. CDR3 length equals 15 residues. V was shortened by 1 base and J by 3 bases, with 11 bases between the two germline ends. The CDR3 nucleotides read TGTGCCAGCAGCTTGCAAGGCCACCTTGGAAACACCATATATTTT. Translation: CASSLQGHLGNTIYF.

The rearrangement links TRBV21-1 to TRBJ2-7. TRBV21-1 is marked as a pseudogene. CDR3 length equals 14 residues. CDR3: CASFLPGSNYEQYV. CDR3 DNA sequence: TGTGCCAGCTTTCTCCCGGGCAGTAACTACGAGCAGTACGTC.

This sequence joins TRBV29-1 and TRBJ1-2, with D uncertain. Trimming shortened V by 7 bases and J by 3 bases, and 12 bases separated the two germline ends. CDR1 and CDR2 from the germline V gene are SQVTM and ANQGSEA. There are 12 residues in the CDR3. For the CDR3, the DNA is TGCAGCGCCGATCGATTAGACTATGGCTACACCTTC. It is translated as CSADRLDYGYTF.

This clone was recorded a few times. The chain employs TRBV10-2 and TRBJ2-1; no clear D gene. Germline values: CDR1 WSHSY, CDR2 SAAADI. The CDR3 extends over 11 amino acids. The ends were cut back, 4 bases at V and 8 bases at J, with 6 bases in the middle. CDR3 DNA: TGCGCCAGCAGTGGTTTGGATGAGCAGTTCTTC. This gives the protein CASSGLDEQFF.

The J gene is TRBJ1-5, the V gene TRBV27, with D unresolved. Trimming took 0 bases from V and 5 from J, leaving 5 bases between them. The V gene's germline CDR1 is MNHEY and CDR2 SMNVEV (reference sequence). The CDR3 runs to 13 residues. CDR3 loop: CASSLSLYQPQHF. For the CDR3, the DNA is TGTGCCAGCAGTTTATCTTTGTATCAGCCCCAGCATTTT.

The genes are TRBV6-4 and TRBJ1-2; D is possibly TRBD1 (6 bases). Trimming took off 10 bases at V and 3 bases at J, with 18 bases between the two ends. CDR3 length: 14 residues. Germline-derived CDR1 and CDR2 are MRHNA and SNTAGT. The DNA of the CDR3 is TGTGCCACCCCGACAGGACCCACTGACTATGGCTACACCTTC. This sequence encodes CATPTGPTDYGYTF.

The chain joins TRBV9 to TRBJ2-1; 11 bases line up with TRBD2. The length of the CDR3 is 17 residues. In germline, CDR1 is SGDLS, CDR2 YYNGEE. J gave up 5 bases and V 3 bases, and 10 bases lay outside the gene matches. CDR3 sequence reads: CASSARITSGGNNEQFF. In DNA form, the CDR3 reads TGTGCCAGCAGCGCAAGAATTACTAGCGGGGGAAACAATGAGCAGTTCTTC.

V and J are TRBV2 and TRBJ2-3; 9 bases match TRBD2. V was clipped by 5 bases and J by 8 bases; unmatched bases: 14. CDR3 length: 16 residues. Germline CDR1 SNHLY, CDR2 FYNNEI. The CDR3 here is CASSRARRGGASTQYF. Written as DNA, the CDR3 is TGTGCCAGCAGTCGCGCTAGGCGGGGGGGCGCTTCTACGCAGTATTTT.